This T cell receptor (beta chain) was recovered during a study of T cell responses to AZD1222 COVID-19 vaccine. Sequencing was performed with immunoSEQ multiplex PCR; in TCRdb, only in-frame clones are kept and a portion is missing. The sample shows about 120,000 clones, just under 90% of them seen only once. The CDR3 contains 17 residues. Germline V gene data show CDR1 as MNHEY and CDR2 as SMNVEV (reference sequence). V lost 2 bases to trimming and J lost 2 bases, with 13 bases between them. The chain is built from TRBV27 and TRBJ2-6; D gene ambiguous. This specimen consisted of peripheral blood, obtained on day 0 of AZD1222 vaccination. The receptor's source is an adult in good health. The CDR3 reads CASSLRQWGPGANVLTF. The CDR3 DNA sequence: TGTGCCAGCAGTTTACGTCAGTGGGGTCCTGGGGCCAACGTCCTGACTTTC.